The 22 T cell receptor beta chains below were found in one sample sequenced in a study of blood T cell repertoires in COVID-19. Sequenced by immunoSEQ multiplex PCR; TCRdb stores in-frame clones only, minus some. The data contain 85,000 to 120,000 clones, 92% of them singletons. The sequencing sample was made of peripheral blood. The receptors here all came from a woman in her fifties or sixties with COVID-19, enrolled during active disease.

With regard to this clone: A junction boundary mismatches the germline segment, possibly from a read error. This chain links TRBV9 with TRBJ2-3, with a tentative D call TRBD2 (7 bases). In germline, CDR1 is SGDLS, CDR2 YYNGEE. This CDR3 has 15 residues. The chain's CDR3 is CASKGGPNGADTQYF. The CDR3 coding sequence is TGTGCTAGCAAGGGGGGGCCCAACGGAGCAGATACGCAGTATTTT.

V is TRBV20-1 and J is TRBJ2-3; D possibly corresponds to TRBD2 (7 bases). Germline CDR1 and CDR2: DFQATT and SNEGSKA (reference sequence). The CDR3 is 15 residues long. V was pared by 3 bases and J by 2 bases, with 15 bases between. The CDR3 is CSASSLGGPTDTQYF. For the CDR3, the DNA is TGCAGTGCTAGTTCTCTCGGGGGGCCCACAGATACGCAGTATTTT.

For the CDR3, the DNA is TGTGCCACCAGTACGACAGGGGGCCCGGAGAGGGGCTACACCTTC. Amino acid sequence: CATSTTGGPERGYTF. V gene TRBV24-1 combines with J gene TRBJ1-2, with 10 bases identical to TRBD1. V gave up 6 bases and J gave up 8 bases; unmatched junction bases: 11. The CDR3 length is 15 residues. The germline CDR1 and CDR2 sequences are KGHDR and SFDVKD.

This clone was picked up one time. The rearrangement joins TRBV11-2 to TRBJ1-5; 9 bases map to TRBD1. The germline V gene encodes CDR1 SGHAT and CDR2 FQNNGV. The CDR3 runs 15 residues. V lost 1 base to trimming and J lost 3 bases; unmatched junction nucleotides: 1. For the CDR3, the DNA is TGTGCCAGCAGCTTAGGGGACAGGGCCAATCAGCCCCAGCATTTT. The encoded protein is CASSLGDRANQPQHF.

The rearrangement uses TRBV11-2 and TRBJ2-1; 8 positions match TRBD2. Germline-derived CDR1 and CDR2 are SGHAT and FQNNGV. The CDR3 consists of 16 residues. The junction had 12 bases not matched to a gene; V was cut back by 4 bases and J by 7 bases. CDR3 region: CASSSPAGAGANEQFF. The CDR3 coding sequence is TGTGCCAGCAGCTCGCCAGCGGGAGCGGGGGCAAATGAGCAGTTCTTC.

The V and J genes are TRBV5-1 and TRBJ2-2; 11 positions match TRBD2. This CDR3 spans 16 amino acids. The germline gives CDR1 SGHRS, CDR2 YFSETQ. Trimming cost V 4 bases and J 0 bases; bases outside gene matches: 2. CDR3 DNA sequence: TGCGCCAGCAGCAGACTAGCGGGGTCGAACACCGGGGAGCTGTTTTTT. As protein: CASSRLAGSNTGELFF.

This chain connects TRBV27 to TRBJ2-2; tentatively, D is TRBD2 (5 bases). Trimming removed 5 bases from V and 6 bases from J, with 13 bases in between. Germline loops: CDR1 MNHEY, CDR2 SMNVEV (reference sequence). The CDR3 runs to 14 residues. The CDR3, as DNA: TGTGCCAGCAGTCGGGTGAGGGTCGCCGGGGAGCTGTTTTTT. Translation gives CASSRVRVAGELFF.

Written as DNA, the CDR3 is TGTGCCAGCAGTTTATTTACAGGGTGGGAAGCTTTCTTT. It specifies CASSLFTGWEAFF. This rearrangement joins TRBV27 to TRBJ1-1; possibly TRBD1 for D (6 bases). CDR1 and CDR2 from the germline V gene are MNHEY and SMNVEV (reference sequence). The V end was cut by 1 base, the J end by 8 bases, with 11 bases between. The CDR3 has 13 residues.

CDR3 in amino acids: CASSFPRTSGGNEQFF. The CDR3 coding sequence is TGTGCCAGCAGTTTCCCTCGGACTAGCGGGGGGAATGAGCAGTTCTTC. V and J are TRBV28 and TRBJ2-1; 14 positions match TRBD2. The CDR3 has 16 amino acids. CDR1 and CDR2 (germline): MDHEN, SYDVKM. With V trimmed by 3 bases and J by 7 bases, 5 bases remained unmatched. The full variable domain, in which reference TRBV28 and TRBJ2-1 provide the parts outside the CDR3, is DVKVTQSSRYLVKRTGEKVFLECVQDMDHENMFWYRQDPGLGLRLIYFSYDVKMKEKGDIPEGYSVSREKKERFSLILESASTNQTSMYLCASSFPRTSGGNEQFFGPGTRLTVL.

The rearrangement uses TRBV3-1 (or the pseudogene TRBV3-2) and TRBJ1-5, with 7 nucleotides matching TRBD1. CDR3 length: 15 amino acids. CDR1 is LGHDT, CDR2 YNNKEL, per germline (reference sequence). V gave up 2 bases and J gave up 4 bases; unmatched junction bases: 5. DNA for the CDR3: TGTGCCAGCAGCCAACATGACAGGGATAATCAGCCCCAGCATTTT. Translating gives CASSQHDRDNQPQHF.

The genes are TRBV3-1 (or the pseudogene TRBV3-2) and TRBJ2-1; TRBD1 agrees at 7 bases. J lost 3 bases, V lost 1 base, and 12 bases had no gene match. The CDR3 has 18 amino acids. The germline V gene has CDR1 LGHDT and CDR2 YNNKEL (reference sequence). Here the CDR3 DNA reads TGTGCCAGCAGCCAAGGAGGGACGGACAGGCAGAACTACAATGAGCAGTTCTTC. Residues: CASSQGGTDRQNYNEQFF.

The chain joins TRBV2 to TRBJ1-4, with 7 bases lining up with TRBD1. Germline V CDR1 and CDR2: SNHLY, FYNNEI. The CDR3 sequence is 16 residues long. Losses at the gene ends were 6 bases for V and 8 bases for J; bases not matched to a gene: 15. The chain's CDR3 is CASSPLQGTFREKLFF. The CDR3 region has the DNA TGTGCCAGCAGCCCTCTACAGGGGACCTTTAGGGAAAAACTGTTTTTT.

The DNA for the CDR3 is TGCGCCAGCAGCTTGACACTTTTTGTCGGGACGCGGGGAGGCTACACCTTC. This gives the protein CASSLTLFVGTRGGYTF. J is TRBJ1-2 and V is TRBV5-1; a possible D gene is TRBD1 (5 bases). V dropped 1 base and J dropped 8 bases, with 24 bases sitting between them. Germline assignment: CDR1 SGHRS and CDR2 YFSETQ. The length of the CDR3 is 17 residues.

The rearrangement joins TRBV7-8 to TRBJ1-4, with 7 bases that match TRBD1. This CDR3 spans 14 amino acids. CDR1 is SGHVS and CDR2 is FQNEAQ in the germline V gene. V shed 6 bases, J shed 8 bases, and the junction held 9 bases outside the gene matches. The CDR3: CASRLRDREEKLFF. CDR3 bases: TGTGCCAGCAGGCTCCGGGACAGAGAAGAAAAACTGTTTTTT.

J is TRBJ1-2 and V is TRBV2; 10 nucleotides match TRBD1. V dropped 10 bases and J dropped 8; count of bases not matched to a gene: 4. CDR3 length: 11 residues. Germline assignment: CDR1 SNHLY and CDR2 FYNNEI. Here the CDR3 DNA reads TGTGCCACCGGGACAGGGGTAGGCTACACCTTC. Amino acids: CATGTGVGYTF.

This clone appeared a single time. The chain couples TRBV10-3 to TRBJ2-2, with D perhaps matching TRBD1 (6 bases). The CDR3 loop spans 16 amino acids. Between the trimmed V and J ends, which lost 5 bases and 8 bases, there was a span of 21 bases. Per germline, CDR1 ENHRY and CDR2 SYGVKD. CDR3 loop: CAISSDRDTVLGELFF. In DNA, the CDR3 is TGTGCCATCAGTTCTGACCGGGACACAGTCCTTGGGGAGCTGTTTTTT.

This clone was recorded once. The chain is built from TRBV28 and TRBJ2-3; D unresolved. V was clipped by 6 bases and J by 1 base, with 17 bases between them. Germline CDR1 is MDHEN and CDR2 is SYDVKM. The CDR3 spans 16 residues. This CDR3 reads CASRPSERLGTDTQYF. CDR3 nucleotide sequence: TGTGCCAGCAGACCCTCGGAGCGTTTGGGCACAGATACGCAGTATTTT.

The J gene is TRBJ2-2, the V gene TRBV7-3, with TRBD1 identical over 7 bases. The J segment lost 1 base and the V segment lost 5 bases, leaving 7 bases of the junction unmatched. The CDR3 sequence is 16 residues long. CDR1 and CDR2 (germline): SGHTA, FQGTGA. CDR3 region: CASSQGQNGNTGELFF. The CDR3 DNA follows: TGTGCCAGCAGCCAGGGACAGAATGGGAACACCGGGGAGCTGTTTTTT.

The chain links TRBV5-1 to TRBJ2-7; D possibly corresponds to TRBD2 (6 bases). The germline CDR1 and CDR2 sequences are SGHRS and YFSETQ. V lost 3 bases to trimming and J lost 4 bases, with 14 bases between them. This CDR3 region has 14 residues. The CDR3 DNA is TGCGCCAGCAGCTCGGGGGACGGAATTTACGAGCAGTACTTC. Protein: CASSSGDGIYEQYF.

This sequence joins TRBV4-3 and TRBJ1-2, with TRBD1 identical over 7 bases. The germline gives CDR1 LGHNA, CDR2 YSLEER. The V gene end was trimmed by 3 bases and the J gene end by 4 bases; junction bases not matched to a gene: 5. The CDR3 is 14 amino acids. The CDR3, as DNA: TGCGCCAGCAGCCAGGACAGGCTCTCCTATGGCTACACCTTC. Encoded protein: CASSQDRLSYGYTF.

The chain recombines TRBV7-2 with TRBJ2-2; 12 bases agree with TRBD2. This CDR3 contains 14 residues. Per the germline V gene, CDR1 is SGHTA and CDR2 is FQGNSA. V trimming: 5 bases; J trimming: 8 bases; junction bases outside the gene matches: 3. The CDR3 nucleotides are TGTGCCAGCAGCACCGGGACTAGCGGGGGGGAGCTGTTTTTT. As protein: CASSTGTSGGELFF.

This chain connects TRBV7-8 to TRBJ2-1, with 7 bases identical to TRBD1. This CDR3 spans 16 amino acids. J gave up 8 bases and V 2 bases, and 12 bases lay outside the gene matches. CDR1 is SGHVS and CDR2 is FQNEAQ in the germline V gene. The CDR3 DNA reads TGTGCCAGCAGCTTAATCGAGCAAACAGGGGAGCATGAGCAGTTCTTC. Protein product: CASSLIEQTGEHEQFF.